This T cell receptor beta chain was identified during a study of blood T cells in healthy people across ages (dated by TCRdb to the mid-2010s). Context from the whole study: Template switching captured roughly one uniquely barcoded TCR beta cDNA molecule per two T cells in model experiments. To avoid experimental bias, donors of different ages were spread randomly across the sequencing lanes. The study measured age-related changes in TCR beta repertoire diversity using deep sequencing normalized with unique cDNA molecular identifiers. Donors were grouped into four age groups: young (average approximately 15 years), middle-aged (around 39), aged (62) and long-lived (approximately 82). The study analyzed two additional independent replicas of 1 million unique cDNA reads from the same blood draw for two donors, one aged 18 to 29 and one aged 80 or older. The paper's findings and limits, for the study overall: The CMV infection status of donors was not known, potentially confounding age-related changes in expanded clonotypes. There was a strong correlation between observed TCR beta diversity and the percentage of naive T cells measured by flow cytometry. Conclusive comparison of naive and antigen-experienced compartments was prevented by the profiling of bulk unsorted PBMCs. As age increased, observed TCR beta diversity per million T cells dropped in a roughly linear way, and a significant reduction was already evident by age around 41. The long-lived group showed more naive CD4+ T cells, fewer expanded clones and increased TCR diversity than the aged group, suggesting age selection. Estimates of total diversity from one million sequenced T cells were regarded as lower bounds and underestimates.

The library was generated by 5' RACE. A second PCR of roughly 6 to 12 cycles was performed with a sample-barcoded 5' primer and a J-beta primer mix. A template-switch 5' adaptor carrying 12 random nucleotides introduced a unique molecular identifier onto each TCR beta cDNA molecule. Each sample yielded at least 3 million CDR3-containing paired-end reads. First-strand cDNA synthesis was performed from all RNA using the Mint cDNA synthesis kit, with priming by a TRBC-specific oligonucleotide. Following uracil-DNA glycosylase treatment, a first 18-cycle PCR with universal primers M1SS and BC2_uni_R was performed on all cDNA. The study's processing was this. For normalization, 1 million high-quality reads, each with a distinct molecular identifier, were randomly selected from each sample. Reads with shared molecular identifiers were discarded instead of being binned into consensus sequences. MiTCR, with a Q25 quality threshold and the strictest error-elimination algorithm, was used for CDR3 identification, clonotype clustering and error correction. A nonparametric unseen species model using Euler transformation provided a lower-bound estimate of total TCR beta diversity. The public reads were run again by TCRdb, first through fastp at Q25 and then through MiXCR, and only productive beta chains were kept. Identical CDR3 proteins give one entry, which carries the most common genes and DNA. TCRdb assigned the V and J calls; the authors' analysis was not used. In this sample the table shows 1,800,000 or so distinct CDR3 sequences, roughly two fifths of which occur a single time. The ten largest clones add up to 23% of the sample.

The donors were some 36 Caucasian individuals from Russia, aged roughly 6 to 100 years, who were systemically healthy. Approximately 9.3 milliliters of peripheral blood were drawn from each donor into EDTA-treated Vacutainer tubes. Ficoll-Paque density-gradient centrifugation was used to isolate PBMCs, with at least 6.5 million obtained per sample. Trizol reagent was used to extract total RNA from PBMCs, with at least 6 micrograms per sample. For every donor, an aliquot of PBMCs went through flow cytometry to measure the percentages of naive CD45RAhigh/CD27high T cells. V was cut back by 4 bases and J by 0 bases, leaving a gap of 13 bases between them. CDR1 and CDR2 (SGHTA, FQGNSA) derive from the germline V gene. The CDR3, from cysteine to phenylalanine, totals 16 residues. Left in the record is the CDR3 DNA by itself, 48 bases read in frame from the first base. This clonotype was seen a few times. Its specific antigen is unknown. One base away there is no much larger clone; base qualities are not given.

Sequenced: blood. The clonotype was recovered from a human donor in good health. Here the chain combines TRBV7-2 and TRBJ2-1; no D segment can be confidently identified. The DNA sequence is given as TGTGCCAGCAGCTCCCAATACACGAGCTCCTACAATGAGCAGTTCTTC. The resulting protein is CASSSQYTSSYNEQFF.